A single sample gave rise to the 18 T cell receptor beta chains below, sequenced in a study of response to subunit inactivated influenza vaccine. TCRdb passed the RT-PCR reads through MiXCR, listing each CDR3 protein once. The sample lists 500,000 to 600,000 distinct CDR3 sequences, approximately 13% occurring once. Sample: PBMCs from blood, taken 40 to 50 days after vaccination. These receptors were obtained from a man aged 45-65 years who received an inactivated influenza vaccine.

This clonotype was counted many times. The V and J genes are TRBV6-6 and TRBJ1-1; D perhaps matches TRBD1 (6 bases). There are 13 residues in the CDR3. The V gene's germline CDR1 is MNHNY and CDR2 SVGAGI (reference sequence). V dropped 5 bases and J dropped 5 bases, with 12 bases sitting between them. CDR3 in DNA: TGTGCCAGCAGTCACGGACAGCGGACTGAAGCTTTCTTT. Translated, it gives CASSHGQRTEAFF.

A few counts support this clonotype. This chain connects TRBV5-1 to TRBJ2-1; D is unresolved. V lost 0 bases to trimming and J lost 4 bases, with 11 bases between them. The CDR3 loop spans 15 amino acids. In germline, CDR1 is SGHRS, CDR2 YFSETQ. The CDR3 protein is CASSLASESYNEQFF. The CDR3, as DNA: TGCGCCAGCAGCTTGGCCTCAGAAAGTTACAATGAGCAGTTCTTC. The whole variable domain, filled in from reference TRBV5-1 and TRBJ2-1, reads KAGVTQTPRYLIKTRGQQVTLSCSPISGHRSVSWYQQTPGQGLQFLFEYFSETQRNKGNFPGRFSGRQFSNSRSEMNVSTLELGDSALYLCASSLASESYNEQFFGPGTRLTVL.

The genes are TRBV6-2 or TRBV6-3 and TRBJ2-3; 7 nucleotides agree with TRBD2. The CDR3 is 15 residues long. J lost 0 bases, V lost 0 bases, and 0 bases had no gene match. Germline lookup yields CDR1 MNHEY and CDR2 SVGEGT. CDR3 sequence: CASSYSRGSTDTQYF. Here the CDR3 DNA reads TGTGCCAGCAGTTACTCGCGGGGGAGCACAGATACGCAGTATTTT.

This clonotype appeared a few times. The rearrangement links TRBV7-2 to TRBJ2-1; a possible D gene is TRBD1 (6 bases). Germline CDR1 reads SGHTA; CDR2 reads FQGNSA. V dropped 5 bases and J dropped 5 bases, with 16 bases sitting between them. The CDR3 length is 15 residues. The CDR3 reads CASSLGQNSDNEQFF. The CDR3 DNA reads TGTGCCAGCAGCCTGGGACAAAACTCGGACAATGAGCAGTTCTTC.

In regard to this clonotype: One base away lies a much larger clone, so this may be a sequencing read error. J is TRBJ2-1 and V is TRBV2; 7 bases are shared with TRBD2. Germline assignment: CDR1 SNHLY and CDR2 FYNNEI. This CDR3 spans 15 amino acids. CDR3 sequence reads: CASSELRTSYNVQFF. CDR3 coding DNA: TGTGCCAGCAGTGAATTAAGGACTAGTTACAATGTGCAGTTCTTC.

This clonotype came up many times. The rearrangement uses TRBV7-2 and TRBJ2-1; 7 bases align to TRBD1. Per germline, CDR1 SGHTA and CDR2 FQGNSA. The V and J ends lost 5 bases and 6 bases, in that order; junction bases with no gene match: 4. This CDR3 has 13 amino acids. CDR3 sequence: CASSHRGRNEQFF. CDR3 DNA: TGTGCCAGCAGCCACAGGGGTCGCAATGAGCAGTTCTTC.

This clonotype has only a few counts. V usage is TRBV12-3 or TRBV12-4 and J usage is TRBJ1-2, with D uncertain. The CDR3 is made up of 13 amino acids. The germline V and J ends were trimmed by 3 bases and 2 bases, with 7 bases remaining between them. CDR3 in DNA: TGTGCCAGCAGTTTCGGGGTAAACTATGGCTACACCTTC. The encoded protein is CASSFGVNYGYTF.

The chain uses TRBV6-5 and TRBJ2-7, with TRBD2 as a possible D gene (5 bases). The CDR3 totals 15 residues. V lost 0 bases, J lost 6 bases, and 15 bases lay in between. The V gene's germline CDR1 is MNHEY and CDR2 SVGAGI. This chain's CDR3 is CASSYSRESPTEQYF. The CDR3 DNA sequence: TGTGCCAGCAGTTACTCACGGGAATCACCTACCGAGCAGTACTTC.

The rearrangement uses TRBV12-3 or TRBV12-4 and TRBJ1-1; D call uncertain. The V end was cut by 3 bases, the J end by 5 bases, with 10 bases between. The CDR3 totals 13 residues. CDR3 coding DNA: TGTGCCAGCAGTTTGAACAGAGGAACTGAAGCTTTCTTT. It is translated as CASSLNRGTEAFF.

This clonotype was seen a handful of times. The chain couples TRBV5-1 to TRBJ2-2, with D perhaps assigned TRBD1 or TRBD2 (5 bases each). The CDR3 is 15 amino acids. Germline-derived CDR1 and CDR2 are SGHRS and YFSETQ. With 2 bases removed from V and 3 bases from J, the gap between germline ends came to 11 bases. The DNA for the CDR3 is TGCGCCAGCAGCTTCCAGGGACCGGACACCGGGGAGCTGTTTTTT. Protein sequence: CASSFQGPDTGELFF. The variable domain in full, with the rest retrieved from reference TRBV5-1 and TRBJ2-2, is KAGVTQTPRYLIKTRGQQVTLSCSPISGHRSVSWYQQTPGQGLQFLFEYFSETQRNKGNFPGRFSGRQFSNSRSEMNVSTLELGDSALYLCASSFQGPDTGELFFGEGSRLTVL.

This clonotype appeared a few times. The genes are TRBV7-3 and TRBJ2-1; TRBD2 is a possible D gene (6 bases). The CDR3 contains 15 residues. Germline CDR1 and CDR2: SGHTA and FQGTGA. The germline V and J ends were trimmed by 1 base and 4 bases, with 11 bases remaining between them. DNA for the CDR3: TGTGCCAGCAGCTTAATGGACGGGACTTACAATGAGCAGTTCTTC. Its translation: CASSLMDGTYNEQFF.

Comments on this clonotype: The junction and the germline gene differ at one end; a read error may be behind it. The gene calls are TRBV5-6 and TRBJ2-4; a possible D gene is TRBD2 (5 bases). The V gene's germline CDR1 is SGHDT and CDR2 YYEEEE. This CDR3 comprises 14 residues. In DNA, the CDR3 is TGTGCCAGCAGCCATCTTTTCGGAGGCCGGACTTGGGAGTTC. Protein product: CASSHLFGGRTWEF.

This clonotype was observed many times. The chain links TRBV28 to TRBJ2-4; the D gene is possibly TRBD2 (6 bases). Germline CDR1 MDHEN, CDR2 SYDVKM. Between the trimmed V and J ends, which lost 2 bases and 10 bases, there was a span of 9 bases. The CDR3 extends over 12 amino acids. The CDR3 DNA follows: TGTGCCAGCAGTTTACCCGGGACTATTCAGTACTTC. It is translated as CASSLPGTIQYF.

V and J are TRBV7-7 and TRBJ2-5, with no clear D. From germline, CDR1 is SSHAT and CDR2 FNYEAQ (reference sequence). The ends were cut back, 6 bases at V and 1 base at J, with 15 bases in the middle. CDR3 length: 15 amino acids. In DNA form, the CDR3 reads TGTGCCAGCAGTCGCACGGCGGCTGTCCAAGAGACCCAGTACTTC. Translated, it gives CASSRTAAVQETQYF.

This clonotype was found many times. The V call is TRBV20-1, the J call TRBJ2-3; TRBD2 matches at 13 bases. Germline CDR1 DFQATT, CDR2 SNEGSKA (reference sequence). V lost 7 bases, J lost 2 bases, and 12 bases stayed unmatched. CDR3 length: 17 residues. CDR3 coding DNA: TGCAGTGTCACCTTGCCGGGACTAGCGGGATTCACAGATACGCAGTATTTT. It specifies CSVTLPGLAGFTDTQYF.

The chain employs TRBV12-3 or TRBV12-4 and TRBJ2-3; 10 nucleotides align to TRBD1. J was trimmed by 3 bases and V by 10 bases; bases with no gene match: 16. The CDR3 has 17 amino acids. CDR3 amino acids: CAICLALWDRGTDTQYF. The CDR3 nucleotides are TGTGCCATCTGTTTAGCGCTCTGGGACAGGGGAACAGATACGCAGTATTTT.

The V and J genes are TRBV2 and TRBJ2-1; possibly TRBD1 for D (5 bases). Trimming pared 3 bases from V and 8 bases from J, leaving 20 bases between. In germline, CDR1 is SNHLY, CDR2 FYNNEI. This CDR3 region has 16 residues. The CDR3 loop is CASSDDPDTREDEQFF. As DNA, the CDR3 is TGTGCCAGCAGTGATGACCCAGACACCAGGGAAGATGAGCAGTTCTTC.

This clonotype showed up many times. The chain carries TRBV20-1 and TRBJ2-7; possible D gene TRBD2, 6 bases. CDR3 length: 15 amino acids. Germline CDR1 reads DFQATT; CDR2 reads SNEGSKA (reference sequence). V was pared by 0 bases and J by 3 bases, with 15 bases between. The CDR3 loop reads CSARESGTSLYEQYF. Written as DNA, the CDR3 is TGCAGTGCTAGAGAATCCGGGACTTCTCTCTACGAGCAGTACTTC.